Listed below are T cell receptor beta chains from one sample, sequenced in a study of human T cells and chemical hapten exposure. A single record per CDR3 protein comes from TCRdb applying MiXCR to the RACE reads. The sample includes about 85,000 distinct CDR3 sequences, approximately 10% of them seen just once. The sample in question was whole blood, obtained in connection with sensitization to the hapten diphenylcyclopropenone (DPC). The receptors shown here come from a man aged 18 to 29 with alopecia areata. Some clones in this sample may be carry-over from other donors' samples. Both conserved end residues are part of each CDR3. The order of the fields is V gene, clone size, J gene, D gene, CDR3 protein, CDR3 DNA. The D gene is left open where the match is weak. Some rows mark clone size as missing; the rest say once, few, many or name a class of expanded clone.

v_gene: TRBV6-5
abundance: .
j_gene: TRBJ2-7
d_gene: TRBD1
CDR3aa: CASSYLGTGVPYEQYF
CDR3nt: TGTGCCAGCAGTTATCTTGGGACAGGGGTACCCTACGAGCAGTACTTC

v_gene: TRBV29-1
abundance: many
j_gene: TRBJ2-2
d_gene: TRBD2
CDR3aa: CSVKDGLADTGELFF
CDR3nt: TGCAGCGTCAAGGACGGACTAGCTGACACCGGGGAGCTGTTTTTT

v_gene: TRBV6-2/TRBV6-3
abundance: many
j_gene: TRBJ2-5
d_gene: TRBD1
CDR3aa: CASRSHRGHQETQYF
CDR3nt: TGTGCCAGCAGGAGTCACAGGGGACACCAAGAGACCCAGTACTTC

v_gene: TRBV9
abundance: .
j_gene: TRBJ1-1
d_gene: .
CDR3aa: CASSVEWGWTEAFF
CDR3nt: TGTGCCAGCAGCGTAGAGTGGGGATGGACTGAAGCTTTCTTT

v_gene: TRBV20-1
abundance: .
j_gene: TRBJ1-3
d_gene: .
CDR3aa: CSAEGQIRNTIYF
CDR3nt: TGCAGTGCCGAAGGACAGATCAGAAACACCATATATTTT

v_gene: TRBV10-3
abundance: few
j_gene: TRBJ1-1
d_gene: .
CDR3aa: CAIRTPDSLNTEAFF
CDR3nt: TGTGCCATCAGAACTCCGGACAGTTTGAACACTGAAGCTTTCTTT

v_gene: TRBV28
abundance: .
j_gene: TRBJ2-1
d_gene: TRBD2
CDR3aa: CASSLLAGGEDEQFF
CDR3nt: TGTGCCAGCAGTTTGCTAGCGGGGGGCGAGGATGAGCAGTTCTTC

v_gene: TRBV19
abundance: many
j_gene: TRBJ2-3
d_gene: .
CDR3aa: CASSNQGSYSTDTQYF
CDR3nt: TGTGCCAGTAGTAATCAGGGTTCTTATAGCACAGATACGCAGTATTTT

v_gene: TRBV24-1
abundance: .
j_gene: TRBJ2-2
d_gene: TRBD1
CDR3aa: CATSGYRDRNTGELFF
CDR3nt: TGTGCCACCAGTGGCTACCGGGACAGGAACACCGGGGAGCTGTTTTTT

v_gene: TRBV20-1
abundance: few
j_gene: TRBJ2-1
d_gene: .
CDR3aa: CSALRSSEQFF
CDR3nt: TGCAGTGCTCTTCGATCGTCTGAGCAGTTCTTC

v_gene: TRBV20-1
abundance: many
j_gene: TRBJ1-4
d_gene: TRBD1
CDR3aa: CSARGGTANEKLFF
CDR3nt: TGCAGTGCTAGGGGTGGGACAGCTAATGAAAAACTGTTTTTT

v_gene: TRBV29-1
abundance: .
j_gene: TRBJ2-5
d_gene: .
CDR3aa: CSVRQGDETQYF
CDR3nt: TGCAGCGTTAGGCAGGGCGACGAGACCCAGTACTTC

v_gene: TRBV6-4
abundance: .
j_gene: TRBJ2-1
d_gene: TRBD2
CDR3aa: CASSDAGGINEQFF
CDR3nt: TGTGCCAGCAGTGACGCCGGGGGGATAAATGAGCAGTTCTTC

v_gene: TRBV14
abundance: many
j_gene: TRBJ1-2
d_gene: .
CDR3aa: CASSAYVYGYTF
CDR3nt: TGTGCCAGCAGCGCCTACGTCTATGGCTACACCTTC

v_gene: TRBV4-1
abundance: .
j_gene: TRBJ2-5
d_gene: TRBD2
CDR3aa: CASSQEGTRRQETQYF
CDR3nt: TGCGCCAGCAGCCAAGAAGGGACTAGAAGGCAAGAGACCCAGTACTTC

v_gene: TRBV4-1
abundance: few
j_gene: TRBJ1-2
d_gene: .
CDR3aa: CASSQAGGNYGYTF
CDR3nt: TGCGCCAGCAGCCAAGCGGGCGGAAACTATGGCTACACCTTC

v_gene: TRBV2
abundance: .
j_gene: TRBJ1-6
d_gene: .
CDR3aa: CASSERENSPLHF
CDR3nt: TGTGCCAGCAGTGAAAGGGAAAATTCACCCCTCCACTTT

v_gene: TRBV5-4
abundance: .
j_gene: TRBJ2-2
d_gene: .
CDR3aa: CARSHSPENTGELFF
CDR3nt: TGTGCCAGAAGCCATTCACCAGAAAACACCGGGGAGCTGTTTTTT

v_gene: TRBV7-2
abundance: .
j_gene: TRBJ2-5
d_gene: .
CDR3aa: CASTRGRGEETQYF
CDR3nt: TGTGCCAGCACCCGCGGTAGGGGGGAAGAGACCCAGTACTTC

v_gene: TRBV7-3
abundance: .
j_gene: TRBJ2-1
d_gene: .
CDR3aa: CASSLTDCEQFF
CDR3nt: TGTGCCAGCAGCTTAACGGACTGTGAGCAGTTCTTC

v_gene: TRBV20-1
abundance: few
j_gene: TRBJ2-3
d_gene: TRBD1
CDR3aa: CSALQGFLTDTQYF
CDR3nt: TGCAGTGCTCTACAGGGGTTCTTGACAGATACGCAGTATTTT

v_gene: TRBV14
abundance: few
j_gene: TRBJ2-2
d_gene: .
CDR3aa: CASSRPANTGELFF
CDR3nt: TGTGCCAGCAGCAGGCCAGCGAACACCGGGGAGCTGTTTTTT

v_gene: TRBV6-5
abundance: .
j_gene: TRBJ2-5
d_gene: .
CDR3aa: CASSPPSALQETQYF
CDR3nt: TGTGCCAGCAGCCCGCCGTCGGCTCTCCAAGAGACCCAGTACTTC

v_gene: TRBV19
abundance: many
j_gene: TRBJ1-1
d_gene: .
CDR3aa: CASSTGQNTEAFF
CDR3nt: TGTGCCAGTAGTACAGGGCAGAACACTGAAGCTTTCTTT

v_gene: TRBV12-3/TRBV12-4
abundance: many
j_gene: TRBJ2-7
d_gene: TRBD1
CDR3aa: CASSLLTGNEQYF
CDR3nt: TGTGCCAGCAGTCTACTGACAGGGAACGAGCAGTACTTC

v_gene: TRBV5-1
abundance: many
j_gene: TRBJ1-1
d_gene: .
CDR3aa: CASSRGDEAFF
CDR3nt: TGCGCCAGCAGCCGGGGGGATGAAGCTTTCTTT

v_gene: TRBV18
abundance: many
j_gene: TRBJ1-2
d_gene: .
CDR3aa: CASSPQGESYGYTF
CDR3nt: TGTGCCAGCTCACCACAGGGAGAATCCTATGGCTACACCTTC

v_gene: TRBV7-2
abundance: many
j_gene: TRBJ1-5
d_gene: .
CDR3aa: CASGSRDSNQPQHF
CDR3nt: TGTGCCAGCGGTTCGAGGGATAGCAATCAGCCCCAGCATTTT